The 31 T cell receptor beta chains below were found in one sample sequenced in a study of blood T cell repertoires in COVID-19. Produced via immunoSEQ multiplex PCR; TCRdb's table is partial and in-frame only. The sample carries about 210,000 clones, roughly 86% recorded once. The sequenced material came from peripheral blood. Receptor source: a man younger than 35 with active or convalescent COVID-19.

The rearrangement joins TRBV6-5 to TRBJ1-5; 7 bases line up with TRBD1. Losses at the gene ends were 4 bases for V and 2 bases for J; bases not matched to a gene: 5. The CDR3 is 15 residues long. Germline loops: CDR1 MNHEY, CDR2 SVGAGI. The CDR3 DNA reads TGTGCCAGCAGTTTAAAGGGGGCTGGCAATCAGCCCCAGCATTTT. It translates to CASSLKGAGNQPQHF.

This rearrangement joins TRBV19 to TRBJ2-3; D uncertain. The CDR3 is 15 amino acids. Germline assignment: CDR1 LNHDA and CDR2 SQIVND (reference sequence). V was trimmed by 2 bases and J by 0 bases, leaving 9 bases between them. For the CDR3, the DNA is TGTGCCAGTAGTATACGGGTTGGGAGCACAGATACGCAGTATTTT. Protein product: CASSIRVGSTDTQYF. The variable domain in full, completed from reference TRBV19 and TRBJ2-3, reads DGGITQSPKYLFRKEGQNVTLSCEQNLNHDAMYWYRQDPGQGLRLIYYSQIVNDFQKGDIAEGYSVSREKKESFPLTVTSAQKNPTAFYLCASSIRVGSTDTQYFGPGTRLTVL.

V usage is TRBV9 and J usage is TRBJ2-7; 8 bases align to TRBD2. This CDR3 spans 16 amino acids. The germline gives CDR1 SGDLS, CDR2 YYNGEE. The V gene end was trimmed by 0 bases and the J gene end by 0 bases; junction bases not matched to a gene: 5. The CDR3 region is CASSVERLASSYEQYF. In DNA, the CDR3 is TGTGCCAGCAGCGTAGAGCGACTAGCGAGCTCCTACGAGCAGTACTTC.

The CDR3 region has the DNA TGTGCCAGTAGCCCGACAGGGGGCGATGAGCAGTTCTTC. Residues: CASSPTGGDEQFF. This chain connects TRBV19 to TRBJ2-1, with 10 bases matching TRBD1. CDR3 length: 13 amino acids. Germline V gives CDR1 LNHDA, CDR2 SQIVND (reference sequence). The V and J ends lost 6 bases and 8 bases, in that order; junction bases with no gene match: 4.

The V and J genes are TRBV13 and TRBJ1-1; 12 bases match TRBD1. Trimming at V came to 5 bases and at J to 3 bases, leaving 7 bases not matched to a gene. The CDR3 is 16 residues long. Germline values: CDR1 PRHDT, CDR2 FYEKMQ (reference sequence). The CDR3 is CASSPPGQGADTEAFF. The CDR3 DNA is TGTGCCAGCAGCCCCCCGGGACAGGGGGCGGACACTGAAGCTTTCTTT.

This clone was picked up one time. J is TRBJ1-1 and V is TRBV5-1; the D gene is possibly TRBD1 (5 bases). The CDR3 consists of 15 residues. Germline CDR1 is SGHRS and CDR2 is YFSETQ. With 4 bases removed from V and 1 base from J, the gap between germline ends came to 14 bases. The CDR3 bases are TGCGCCAGCAGCCGCACGGGACTGTCGAACACTGAAGCTTTCTTT. As protein: CASSRTGLSNTEAFF.

The genes are TRBV5-1 and TRBJ1-2; TRBD1 is a possible D gene (6 bases). CDR1 SGHRS and CDR2 YFSETQ come from the germline V gene. V dropped 3 bases and J dropped 2 bases, with 8 bases sitting between them. The CDR3 consists of 13 residues. The CDR3 spells CASSSGQNYGYTF. The CDR3 nucleotides are TGCGCCAGCAGCTCCGGACAGAACTATGGCTACACCTTC.

This chain joins TRBV29-1 and TRBJ2-1, with D tentatively TRBD2 (7 bases). Germline assignment: CDR1 SQVTM and CDR2 ANQGSEA. Trimming removed 0 bases at V and 8 bases at J, with 20 bases between. This CDR3 comprises 16 residues. The CDR3 loop is CSVEDRKRGGVDEQFF. The CDR3 nucleotides read TGCAGCGTTGAAGATCGGAAGAGGGGGGGCGTCGATGAGCAGTTCTTC.

The CDR3 loop is CASSSPHGGTTYEQYF. The CDR3 DNA sequence: TGTGCCAGCAGCTCCCCCCATGGCGGGACCACCTACGAGCAGTACTTC. The V and J genes are TRBV7-9 and TRBJ2-7; TRBD2 might be the D (6 bases). The CDR3 is made up of 16 amino acids. The V end lost 4 bases, the J end lost 2 bases, and 18 bases lay between the germline ends. Germline V gene sequence: CDR1 SEHNR, CDR2 FQNEAQ (reference sequence).

This clone was found once. The chain combines TRBV27 with TRBJ2-7, with D possibly matching TRBD1 (6 bases). CDR1 MNHEY and CDR2 SMNVEV come from the germline V gene (reference sequence). Trimming took off 6 bases at V and 2 bases at J, with 14 bases between the two ends. This CDR3 has 14 amino acids. In DNA form, the CDR3 reads TGTGCCAGCAGCACTACAGGGCTAGCCTACGAGCAGTACTTC. Residues: CASSTTGLAYEQYF.

This clone has only one observation. The CDR3 DNA reads as TGTGCCAGCAGCGCCCGGGATAGCGGGGCGCCCGAGTTCTTC. Translated: CASSARDSGAPEFF. The chain employs TRBV9 and TRBJ2-1, with TRBD2 matching 8 bases. V lost 3 bases to trimming and J lost 14 bases; unmatched junction nucleotides: 13. The CDR3 sequence is 14 residues long. Germline CDR1 is SGDLS and CDR2 is YYNGEE.

V is TRBV3-1 (or the pseudogene TRBV3-2) and J is TRBJ2-3; no clear D. CDR3 length: 14 residues. Trimming shortened V by 4 bases and J by 3 bases, and 11 bases separated the two germline ends. The V gene's germline CDR1 is LGHDT and CDR2 YNNKEL (reference sequence). The CDR3 spells CASSPGRVTDTQYF. DNA for the CDR3: TGTGCCAGCAGCCCGGGTCGGGTAACAGATACGCAGTATTTT.

The chain is built from TRBV3-1 (or the pseudogene TRBV3-2) and TRBJ2-1; TRBD2 matches at 11 bases. The CDR3 is 18 amino acids. Germline values: CDR1 LGHDT, CDR2 YNNKEL (reference sequence). Losses at the gene ends were 6 bases for V and 0 bases for J; bases not matched to a gene: 10. This CDR3 reads CASRPGLADPSSYNEQFF. Written as DNA, the CDR3 is TGTGCCAGCAGACCGGGACTAGCGGATCCGAGCTCCTACAATGAGCAGTTCTTC.

V gene TRBV10-3 combines with J gene TRBJ2-3, with D possibly being TRBD2 (6 bases). In germline, CDR1 is ENHRY, CDR2 SYGVKD. V was shortened by 6 bases and J by 1 base, with 23 bases between the two germline ends. There are 18 residues in the CDR3. The CDR3 loop reads CAIRSSGTHGGGTDTQYF. In DNA, the CDR3 is TGTGCCATCAGGTCATCCGGGACCCACGGAGGGGGCACAGATACGCAGTATTTT.

The chain uses TRBV7-8 and TRBJ1-5, with D uncertain. This CDR3 spans 15 amino acids. Germline V gene sequence: CDR1 SGHVS, CDR2 FQNEAQ. The V gene lost 4 bases and the J gene lost 3 bases, with 13 bases spanning the gap. CDR3 protein: CASSSELQPNQPQHF. DNA for the CDR3: TGTGCCAGCAGCTCAGAGTTACAGCCCAATCAGCCCCAGCATTTT. Looking up the rest from reference TRBV7-8 and TRBJ1-5 gives the full variable domain: GAGVSQSPRYKVAKRGQDVALRCDPISGHVSLFWYQQALGQGPEFLTYFQNEAQLDKSGLPSDRFFAERPEGSVSTLKIQRTQQEDSAVYLCASSSELQPNQPQHFGDGTRLSIL.

V and J are TRBV2 and TRBJ2-7; 7 bases line up with TRBD1. The CDR3 covers 13 residues. Germline-derived CDR1 and CDR2 are SNHLY and FYNNEI. The trim removed 6 bases at V and 3 bases at J, leaving 5 bases unmatched. The chain's CDR3 is CASSPGTVYEQYF. The CDR3 DNA reads as TGTGCCAGCAGCCCCGGGACAGTCTACGAGCAGTACTTC.

The chain links TRBV7-2 to TRBJ2-2, with 11 bases fitting TRBD1. The CDR3 sequence is 16 residues long. Germline values: CDR1 SGHTA, CDR2 FQGNSA. The V segment lost 5 bases and the J segment 2 bases; nucleotides outside the gene matches: 4. For the CDR3, the DNA is TGTGCCAGCAGCCTACGGACAGGGGGCAACACCGGGGAGCTGTTTTTT. Its protein is CASSLRTGGNTGELFF.

This chain connects TRBV12-2 to TRBJ1-6. TRBV12-2 constitutes a pseudogene. The CDR3 is 18 amino acids. CDR3 loop: CASRLARKRRRSGSPLHF. The CDR3 DNA reads TGTGCAAGTCGCTTAGCCCGGAAGAGGCGGCGGTCGGGGTCACCCCTCCACTTT.

This chain uses TRBV27 with TRBJ1-3, with D unclear. CDR1 is MNHEY, CDR2 SMNVEV, per germline (reference sequence). The CDR3 runs 13 residues. The V gene lost 5 bases and the J gene lost 0 bases, with 5 bases spanning the gap. The CDR3 spells CASSAYSGNTIYF. CDR3 bases: TGTGCCAGCAGTGCGTACTCTGGAAACACCATATATTTT.

The chain has TRBV18 and TRBJ2-7; 8 bases align to TRBD1. With 7 bases clipped from V and 2 bases from J, the junction kept 7 bases outside the gene matches. This CDR3 spans 14 amino acids. CDR1 is KGHSH, CDR2 LQKENI, per germline. The CDR3 reads CASFRGTGAYEQYF. The CDR3 nucleotides read TGTGCCAGCTTCCGAGGGACAGGAGCCTACGAGCAGTACTTC.

The chain is built from TRBV6-5 and TRBJ2-1; D is perhaps TRBD2 (6 bases). Germline CDR1 reads MNHEY; CDR2 reads SVGAGI. CDR3 length equals 13 residues. V was clipped by 6 bases and J by 4 bases, with 10 bases between them. The CDR3 reads CASRSSGYNEQFF. The CDR3 DNA sequence: TGTGCCAGCAGGAGTAGCGGATACAATGAGCAGTTCTTC.

CDR3 amino acids: CASSLTGLAGEFGTGELFF. CDR3 bases: TGTGCCAGCTCGCTTACGGGACTAGCGGGAGAATTCGGCACCGGGGAGCTGTTTTTT. The chain joins TRBV18 to TRBJ2-2; 14 nucleotides line up with TRBD2. Germline lookup yields CDR1 KGHSH and CDR2 LQKENI. V was clipped by 6 bases and J by 4 bases; unmatched bases: 13. This CDR3 is built from 19 residues. The whole variable domain, remainder taken from reference TRBV18 and TRBJ2-2, is NAGVMQNPRHLVRRRGQEARLRCSPMKGHSHVYWYRQLPEEGLKFMVYLQKENIIDESGMPKERFSAEFPKEGPSILRIQQVVRGDSAAYFCASSLTGLAGEFGTGELFFGEGSRLTVL.

The chain joins TRBV6-2 or TRBV6-3 to TRBJ1-1; TRBD1 agrees at 8 bases. V shed 1 base and J 1 base; nucleotides not matched to a gene: 2. CDR1 MNHEY and CDR2 SVGEGT come from the germline V gene. There are 15 residues in the CDR3. The CDR3 region is CASSYFGTGNTEAFF. The CDR3 DNA is TGTGCCAGCAGTTACTTTGGGACAGGGAACACTGAAGCTTTCTTT.

This clone is a singleton in its sample. The V call is TRBV5-5, the J call TRBJ1-2; no clear D. The CDR3 contains 14 residues. The ends were cut back, 4 bases at V and 8 bases at J, with 18 bases in the middle. The germline gives CDR1 SGHKS, CDR2 YYEKEE (reference sequence). CDR3 nucleotide sequence: TGTGCCAGCAGCACAGCCCTGATAACGGGAGGCTACACCTTC. This gives the protein CASSTALITGGYTF.

V usage is TRBV7-9 and J usage is TRBJ2-3; D is unresolved. CDR3 size: 14 residues. The germline gives CDR1 SEHNR, CDR2 FQNEAQ (reference sequence). The V end was cut by 5 bases, the J end by 0 bases, with 9 bases between. This CDR3 reads CASSLSTSTDTQYF. The CDR3 DNA follows: TGTGCCAGCAGCCTATCAACTAGCACAGATACGCAGTATTTT.

J is TRBJ2-7 and V is TRBV15; no firm D call. CDR3 length equals 17 residues. CDR1 and CDR2 from the germline V gene are LNHNV and YYDKDF (reference sequence). The V end lost 5 bases, the J end lost 6 bases, and 26 bases lay between the germline ends. The CDR3 bases are TGTGCCACCAGCGCCCGACACCAGACGGCCTTTTTCTCCGAGCAGTACTTC. Its protein is CATSARHQTAFFSEQYF.

This chain connects TRBV6-2 or TRBV6-3 to TRBJ2-2, with D perhaps matching TRBD2 (6 bases). The CDR3 has 13 residues. Trimming pared 5 bases from V and 5 bases from J, leaving 9 bases between. Germline V gene sequence: CDR1 MNHEY, CDR2 SVGEGT. The CDR3 coding sequence is TGTGCCAGCAGTACTAGCAAAACCGGGGAGCTGTTTTTT. This translates into CASSTSKTGELFF.

This clone was seen only a few times. The chain couples TRBV6-1 to TRBJ1-5, with 9 positions matching TRBD1. Germline values: CDR1 MNHNS, CDR2 SASEGT. The J segment lost 6 bases and the V segment lost 1 base, leaving 4 bases of the junction unmatched. CDR3 size: 15 residues. Written as DNA, the CDR3 is TGTGCCAGCAGTGAAGTGGGACAGGGTCGTCAGCCCCAGCATTTT. It codes for CASSEVGQGRQPQHF.

The chain is built from TRBV4-1 and TRBJ1-5, with 8 bases lining up with TRBD1. The V gene end was trimmed by 1 base and the J gene end by 5 bases; junction bases not matched to a gene: 7. The germline gives CDR1 MGHRA, CDR2 YSYEKL. This CDR3 is 16 amino acids long. Here the CDR3 DNA reads TGCGCCAGCAGCCAAGCGGAAAACAGGGGGTATCAGCCCCAGCATTTT. This encodes CASSQAENRGYQPQHF.

The chain recombines TRBV27 with TRBJ1-5; no reliable D call. CDR1 MNHEY and CDR2 SMNVEV come from the germline V gene (reference sequence). The CDR3 extends over 13 amino acids. V gave up 5 bases and J gave up 2 bases, with 7 bases separating them. CDR3 nucleotides: TGTGCCAGCAGTCAGAACCGCAATCAGCCCCAGCATTTT. Residues: CASSQNRNQPQHF.

V gene TRBV10-3 combines with J gene TRBJ2-3; 7 nucleotides match TRBD1. Losses at the gene ends were 4 bases for V and 5 bases for J; bases not matched to a gene: 9. Germline V gives CDR1 ENHRY, CDR2 SYGVKD. The CDR3 is 15 residues long. The CDR3 region is CAISGWQGEIDTQYF. In DNA form, the CDR3 reads TGTGCCATCAGTGGTTGGCAGGGGGAGATAGATACGCAGTATTTT.